The entry that follows covers one T cell receptor (beta chain) sequence. This clone came up a few times. The antigen it recognizes is unknown. No clone much larger than this one lies a single base away; base qualities are absent. This specimen belongs to a study of blood T cell repertoires in COVID-19 (dated by TCRdb to the early 2020s). Concerning the study at large: Collaborator samples came from the United States, Italy and Spain and covered acute and convalescent phases of COVID-19. The material from the prospective study consisted of cDNA or gDNA derived from T cells, B-cell-depleted T cells, or PBMCs. Deeply sampled blood TCRbeta repertoires from subjects exposed to, actively infected with, or recovered from COVID-19 were included in the dataset. The repertoires were made available in a free public database intended to serve as a resource for research on the immune response to SARS-CoV-2. The samples were drawn from two sources: the first 160 participants of the ongoing ImmuneRACE study, and 1,000 to 1,500 subjects contributed by 6 global collaborators. A de-identified subject ID, COVID-19 status, age in years and sex were almost always included in the sample metadata. Where available, HLA class I and class II types were obtained from metadata supplied by the sample provider rather than from assay-based typing.

TCRbeta CDR3 regions were amplified from genomic DNA using the immunoSEQ Assay, a bias-controlled multiplex PCR. In the original analysis: Within the assay, amplification of reference gene primers was used to estimate how many nucleated cells each sample contained. To quantify the absolute abundance of each unique TCRbeta CDR3 rearrangement, sequence reads were collapsed and filtered. For each sample, productive Simpson clonality was calculated as the square root of Simpson's diversity index across productive rearrangements. The table comes from immuneACCESS by way of TCRdb, which keeps in-frame sequences with V and J called. Part of the clones is missing from these tables; in studies checked, under half for an unresolved V gene and the rest for unknown reasons. D and trimming were read from the DNA, whereas the V and J calls and clone size are those reported in that table. The sample table lists about 99,000 clones, about four fifths of them with a count of one. 2.5% to 3.5% of the sample is taken by the ten largest.

Whole blood was collected in K2EDTA tubes by collaborating institutions according to the institutions' own protocols. For TCRbeta analysis, collaborators shipped samples as frozen whole blood, isolated PBMCs, or DNA extracted from either of those sample types. CDR1 and CDR2 are read off the germline V gene as LGHNA and YNFKEQ. The CDR3 goes from the cysteine to the phenylalanine over 17 residues. Left in the record is the CDR3 DNA by itself, 51 bases read in frame from the first base. The junction shows trimming of 2 bases on V and 5 bases on J, plus 21 bases between the germline ends. Overall study outcomes, separate from this receptor: The quantity of clinical and demographic metadata differed by source and by participant and was supplied without curation.

The source is a woman of 80 years or more with active or convalescent COVID-19. Rearrangement joined TRBV4-2 to TRBJ1-1, with a tentative D gene TRBD1 over 6 matching bases. The sequenced sample consisted of peripheral blood. The nucleotides read TGTGCCAGCAGCCAACCACTCGGTGGGGGGGCTAGGACTGAAGCTTTCTTT. The translation is CASSQPLGGGARTEAFF.